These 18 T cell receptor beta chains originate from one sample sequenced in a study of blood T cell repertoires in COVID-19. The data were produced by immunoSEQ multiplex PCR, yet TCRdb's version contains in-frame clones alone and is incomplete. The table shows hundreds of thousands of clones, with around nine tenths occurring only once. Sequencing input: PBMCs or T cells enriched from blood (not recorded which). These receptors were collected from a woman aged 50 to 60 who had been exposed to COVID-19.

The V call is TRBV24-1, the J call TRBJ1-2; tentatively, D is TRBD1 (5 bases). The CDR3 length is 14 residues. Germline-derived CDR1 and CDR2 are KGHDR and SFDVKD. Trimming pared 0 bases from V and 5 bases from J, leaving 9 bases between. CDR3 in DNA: TGTGCCACCAGTGATTTGAAGGGGCAATATGGCTACACCTTC. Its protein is CATSDLKGQYGYTF.

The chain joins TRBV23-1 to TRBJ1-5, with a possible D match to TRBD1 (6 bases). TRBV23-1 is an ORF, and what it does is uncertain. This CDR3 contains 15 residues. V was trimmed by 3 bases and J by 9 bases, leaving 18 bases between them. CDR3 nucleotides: TGCGCCAGCAGTCACTCCGACAGGTCCGAGTGGCCCCAGCATTTT. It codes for CASSHSDRSEWPQHF.

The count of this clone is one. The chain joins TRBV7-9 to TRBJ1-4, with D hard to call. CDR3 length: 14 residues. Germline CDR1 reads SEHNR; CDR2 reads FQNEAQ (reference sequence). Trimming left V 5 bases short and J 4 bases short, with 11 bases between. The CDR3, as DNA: TGTGCCAGCAGCCCCCCCTCGGGTAATGAAAAACTGTTTTTT. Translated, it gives CASSPPSGNEKLFF. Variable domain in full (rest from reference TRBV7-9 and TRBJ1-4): DTGVSQNPRHKITKRGQNVTFRCDPISEHNRLYWYRQTLGQGPEFLTYFQNEAQLEKSRLLSDRFSAERPKGSFSTLEIQRTEQGDSAMYLCASSPPSGNEKLFFGSGTQLSVL.

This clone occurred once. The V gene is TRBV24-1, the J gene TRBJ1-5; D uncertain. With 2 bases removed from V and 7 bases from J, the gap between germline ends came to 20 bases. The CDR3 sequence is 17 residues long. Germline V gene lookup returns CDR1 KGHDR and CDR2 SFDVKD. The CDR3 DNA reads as TGTGCCACCAGTGATTCCTCTGGCGGGATTTTAAACCAGCCCCAGCATTTT. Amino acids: CATSDSSGGILNQPQHF.

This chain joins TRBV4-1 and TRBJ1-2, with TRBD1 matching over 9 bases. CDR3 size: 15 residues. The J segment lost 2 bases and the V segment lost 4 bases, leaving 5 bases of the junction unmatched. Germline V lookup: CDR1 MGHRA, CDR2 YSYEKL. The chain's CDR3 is CASSLRDRENYGYTF. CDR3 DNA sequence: TGCGCCAGCAGCCTCCGGGACAGGGAAAACTATGGCTACACCTTC.

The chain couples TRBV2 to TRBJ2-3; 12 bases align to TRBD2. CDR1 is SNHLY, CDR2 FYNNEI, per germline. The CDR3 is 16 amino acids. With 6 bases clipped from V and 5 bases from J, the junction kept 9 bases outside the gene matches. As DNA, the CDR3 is TGTGCCAGCAGCGCCGGGACTAGCGGGTCTGGAGATACGCAGTATTTT. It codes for CASSAGTSGSGDTQYF.

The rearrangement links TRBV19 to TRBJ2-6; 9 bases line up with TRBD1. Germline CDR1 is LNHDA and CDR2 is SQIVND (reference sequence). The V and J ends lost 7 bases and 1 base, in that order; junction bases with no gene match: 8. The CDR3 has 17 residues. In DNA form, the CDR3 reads TGTGCCAGTAAAGGGGACAGGGTACAGTCTGGGGCCAACGTCCTGACTTTC. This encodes CASKGDRVQSGANVLTF.

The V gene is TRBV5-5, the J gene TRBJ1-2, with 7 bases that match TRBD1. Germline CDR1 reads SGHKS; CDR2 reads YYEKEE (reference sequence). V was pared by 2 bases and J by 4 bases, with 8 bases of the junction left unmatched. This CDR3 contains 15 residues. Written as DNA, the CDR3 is TGTGCCAGCAGCTTACAGGGGACTGGGGGCTATGGCTACACCTTC. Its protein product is CASSLQGTGGYGYTF.

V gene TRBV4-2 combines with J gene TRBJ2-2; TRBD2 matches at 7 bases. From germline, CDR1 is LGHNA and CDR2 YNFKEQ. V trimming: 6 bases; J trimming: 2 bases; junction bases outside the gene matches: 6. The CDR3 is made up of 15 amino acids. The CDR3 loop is CASSWEGLNTGELFF. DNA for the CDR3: TGTGCCAGCAGTTGGGAGGGACTAAACACCGGGGAGCTGTTTTTT.

CDR3 amino acids: CASSSRPDTLGTDTQYF. In DNA form, the CDR3 reads TGTGCCAGCAGCTCTCGACCGGACACCTTGGGGACAGATACGCAGTATTTT. The chain carries TRBV13 and TRBJ2-3; tentative D call: TRBD1 (5 bases). V lost 4 bases and J lost 3, with 20 bases in between. Germline CDR1 reads PRHDT; CDR2 reads FYEKMQ (reference sequence). The CDR3 runs 17 residues.

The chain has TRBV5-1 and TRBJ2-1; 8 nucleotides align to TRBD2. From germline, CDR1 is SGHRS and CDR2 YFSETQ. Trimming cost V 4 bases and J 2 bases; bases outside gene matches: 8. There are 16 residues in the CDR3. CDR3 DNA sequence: TGCGCCAGCAGCAGCTTGGGGCGGGGGGCCTACAATGAGCAGTTCTTC. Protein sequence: CASSSLGRGAYNEQFF.

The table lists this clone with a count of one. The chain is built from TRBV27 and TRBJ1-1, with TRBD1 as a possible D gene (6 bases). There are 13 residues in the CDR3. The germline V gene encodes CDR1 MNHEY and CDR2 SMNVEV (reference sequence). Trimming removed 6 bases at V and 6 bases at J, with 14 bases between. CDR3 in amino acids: CASSRGQTAEAFF. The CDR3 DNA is TGTGCCAGCAGCCGCGGACAGACCGCTGAAGCTTTCTTT.

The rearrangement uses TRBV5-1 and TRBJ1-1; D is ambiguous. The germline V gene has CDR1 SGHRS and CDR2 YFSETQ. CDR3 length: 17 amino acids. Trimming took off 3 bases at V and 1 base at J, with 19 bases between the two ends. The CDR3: CASSSLMTINRNTEAFF. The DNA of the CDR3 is TGCGCCAGCAGCTCCCTTATGACCATTAACAGGAACACTGAAGCTTTCTTT.

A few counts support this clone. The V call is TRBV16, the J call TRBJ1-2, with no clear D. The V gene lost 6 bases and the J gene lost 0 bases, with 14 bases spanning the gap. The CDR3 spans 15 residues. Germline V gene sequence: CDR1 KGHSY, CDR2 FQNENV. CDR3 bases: TGTGCCAGCAGTCAAGCCCGGGGTACTAACTATGGCTACACCTTC. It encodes CASSQARGTNYGYTF.

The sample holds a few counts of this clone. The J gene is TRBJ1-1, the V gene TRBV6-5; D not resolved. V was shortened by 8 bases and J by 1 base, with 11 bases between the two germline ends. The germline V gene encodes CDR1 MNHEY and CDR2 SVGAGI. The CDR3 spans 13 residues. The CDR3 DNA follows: TGTGCCAGCCCTGGCGGCGGGAACACTGAAGCTTTCTTT. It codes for CASPGGGNTEAFF.

The DNA for the CDR3 is TGTGCCAGCAGCACCGGACAGGGAAGGAGCTACGAGCAGTACTTC. Protein product: CASSTGQGRSYEQYF. V gene TRBV28 combines with J gene TRBJ2-7; 8 bases line up with TRBD1. Germline-derived CDR1 and CDR2 are MDHEN and SYDVKM. The CDR3 is 15 residues long. V shed 6 bases and J 3 bases; nucleotides not matched to a gene: 10. Looking up the rest from reference TRBV28 and TRBJ2-7 gives the full variable domain: DVKVTQSSRYLVKRTGEKVFLECVQDMDHENMFWYRQDPGLGLRLIYFSYDVKMKEKGDIPEGYSVSREKKERFSLILESASTNQTSMYLCASSTGQGRSYEQYFGPGTRLTVT.

CDR3 nucleotides: TGTGCCAGCAGCGCCGGGGACAGGATCAGAGATACGCAGTATTTT. Protein: CASSAGDRIRDTQYF. The chain links TRBV9 to TRBJ2-3; 8 bases fit TRBD1. V lost 3 bases to trimming and J lost 5 bases; unmatched junction nucleotides: 8. This CDR3 comprises 15 residues. Germline CDR1 is SGDLS and CDR2 is YYNGEE. The full variable domain, in which reference TRBV9 and TRBJ2-3 provide the parts outside the CDR3, is DSGVTQTPKHLITATGQRVTLRCSPRSGDLSVYWYQQSLDQGLQFLIQYYNGEERAKGNILERFSAQQFPDLHSELNLSSLELGDSALYFCASSAGDRIRDTQYFGPGTRLTVL.

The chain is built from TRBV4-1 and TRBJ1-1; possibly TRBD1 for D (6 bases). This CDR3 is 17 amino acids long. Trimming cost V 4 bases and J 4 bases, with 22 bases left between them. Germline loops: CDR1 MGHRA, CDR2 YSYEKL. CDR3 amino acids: CASSPLTGSLALTEAFF. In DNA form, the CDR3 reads TGCGCCAGCAGCCCCTTAACAGGGTCCCTCGCCCTCACTGAAGCTTTCTTT.